This T cell receptor (beta chain) was recovered during a study of T cell responses to AZD1222 COVID-19 vaccine. TCRdb keeps only in-frame clones here, not all; method: immunoSEQ multiplex PCR. This sample yields roughly 120,000 clones, of which roughly 92% are seen a single time; more than 2% belongs to the top ten. Trimming shortened V by 3 bases and J by 2 bases, and 7 bases separated the two germline ends. CDR1 and CDR2 from the germline V gene are SEHNR and FQNEAQ (reference sequence). This CDR3 contains 13 residues. V and J are TRBV7-9 and TRBJ1-2, with a tentative D call TRBD1 (5 bases). The receptor was isolated from an adult who received the AZD1222 COVID-19 vaccine. The material sequenced was peripheral blood, taken 28 days after the second AZD1222 dose. CDR3 amino acids: CASSLGVNYGYTF. Here the CDR3 DNA reads TGTGCCAGCAGCTTGGGGGTAAACTATGGCTACACCTTC.